These 22 T cell receptor beta chains share one sample of origin, sequenced in a study of T cell responses to AZD1222 COVID-19 vaccine. Assay: immunoSEQ multiplex PCR; the TCRdb copy retains only in-frame clones and omits some. Counted here are about 160,000 clones, 88% occurring once; the ten biggest clones make up approximately 4.5%. The starting material was peripheral blood, obtained 28 days after the second AZD1222 dose. The source is an adult who received the AZD1222 COVID-19 vaccine.

V usage is TRBV27 and J usage is TRBJ1-6; D is unresolved. Germline V gene sequence: CDR1 MNHEY, CDR2 SMNVEV (reference sequence). This CDR3 has 14 amino acids. V was pared by 3 bases and J by 9 bases, with 12 bases between. Here the CDR3 reads CASSFIGQASPLHF. The DNA of the CDR3 is TGTGCCAGCAGTTTTATCGGTCAAGCTTCACCCCTCCACTTT.

This clone has only one observation. The J gene is TRBJ1-2, the V gene TRBV6-2 or TRBV6-3, with D hard to call. The germline V gene has CDR1 MNHEY and CDR2 SVGEGT. The CDR3 contains 16 residues. V lost 4 bases and J lost 2, with 17 bases in between. The DNA for the CDR3 is TGTGCCAGCAGTTTCCCAGGTACGGCCGGAAACTATGGCTACACCTTC. This sequence encodes CASSFPGTAGNYGYTF.

The V gene is TRBV10-1, the J gene TRBJ1-1; D remains ambiguous. This CDR3 comprises 14 residues. The ends were cut back, 4 bases at V and 7 bases at J, with 16 bases in the middle. Germline V gene sequence: CDR1 WNHNN, CDR2 SYGVQD (reference sequence). The CDR3 sequence is CASSGDTETSEAFF. In nucleotides, the CDR3 is TGCGCCAGCAGTGGTGACACCGAAACAAGTGAAGCTTTCTTT.

The V and J genes are TRBV27 and TRBJ2-7; 8 bases are a match to TRBD2. Germline values: CDR1 MNHEY, CDR2 SMNVEV (reference sequence). The V and J ends lost 5 bases and 0 bases, in that order; junction bases with no gene match: 6. This CDR3 contains 15 residues. As DNA, the CDR3 is TGTGCCAGCAGTGTAACTAGCGGAAGCTCCTACGAGCAGTACTTC. Amino acid sequence: CASSVTSGSSYEQYF.

The chain carries TRBV5-6 and TRBJ2-1, with D uncertain. Germline CDR1 SGHDT, CDR2 YYEEEE. The CDR3 sequence is 13 residues long. The ends were cut back, 0 bases at V and 4 bases at J, with 5 bases in the middle. The CDR3 region is CASSLDNYNEQFF. The CDR3 DNA reads TGTGCCAGCAGCTTGGACAATTACAATGAGCAGTTCTTC.

This clone came up a few times. The CDR3, as DNA: TGTGCCAGCACCTTTGTACCTACGGGGTATGATGGCTACACCTTC. Its protein is CASTFVPTGYDGYTF. V gene TRBV5-5 combines with J gene TRBJ1-2; D remains ambiguous. CDR1 and CDR2 from the germline V gene are SGHKS and YYEKEE (reference sequence). V was cut by 6 bases and J by 6 bases, with 21 bases left in between. This CDR3 contains 15 residues. Full variable domain (rest looked up from reference TRBV5-5 and TRBJ1-2): DAGVTQSPTHLIKTRGQQVTLRCSPISGHKSVSWYQQVLGQGPQFIFQYYEKEERGRGNFPDRFSARQFPNYSSELNVNALLLGDSALYLCASTFVPTGYDGYTFGSGTRLTVV.

The chain is built from TRBV5-6 and TRBJ2-3; no definite D call. The CDR3 has 13 amino acids. V gave up 3 bases and J gave up 6 bases, with 11 bases separating them. Per germline, CDR1 SGHDT and CDR2 YYEEEE. CDR3 DNA: TGTGCCAGCAGCTCCAATTATGGGGATACGCAGTATTTT. It encodes CASSSNYGDTQYF.

This clone was seen more than once but under ten times. J is TRBJ1-2 and V is TRBV2; possible D gene TRBD1, 5 bases. CDR1 is SNHLY and CDR2 is FYNNEI in the germline V gene. There are 13 residues in the CDR3. Trimming shortened V by 5 bases and J by 2 bases, and 9 bases separated the two germline ends. As DNA, the CDR3 is TGTGCCAGCAGTCGGGACCTCAACTATGGCTACACCTTC. This sequence encodes CASSRDLNYGYTF. Full variable domain (outside the CDR3, taken from reference TRBV2 and TRBJ1-2): EPEVTQTPSHQVTQMGQEVILRCVPISNHLYFYWYRQILGQKVEFLVSFYNNEISEKSEIFDDQFSVERPDGSNFTLKIRSTKLEDSAMYFCASSRDLNYGYTFGSGTRLTVV.

The chain is built from TRBV5-1 and TRBJ2-2, with 10 positions matching TRBD1. This CDR3 region has 16 residues. CDR1 is SGHRS, CDR2 YFSETQ, per germline. J lost 3 bases, V lost 1 base, and 3 bases had no gene match. The CDR3 DNA sequence: TGCGCCAGCAGCTTGCTGGGGACAGGGGACACCGGGGAGCTGTTTTTT. Amino acids: CASSLLGTGDTGELFF.

V and J are TRBV27 and TRBJ1-1; D remains ambiguous. Germline V lookup: CDR1 MNHEY, CDR2 SMNVEV (reference sequence). V was cut by 4 bases and J by 4 bases, with 10 bases left in between. The CDR3 runs to 13 residues. CDR3 nucleotides: TGTGCCAGCAGTTCTGGTGGAGTCACTGAAGCTTTCTTT. This translates into CASSSGGVTEAFF.

The rearrangement uses TRBV6-5 and TRBJ2-7; D might be TRBD2 (5 bases). This CDR3 has 14 residues. Germline V gene data show CDR1 as MNHEY and CDR2 as SVGAGI. Trimming shortened V by 1 base and J by 6 bases, and 13 bases separated the two germline ends. CDR3 loop: CASSYLAQRGEQYF. The CDR3 nucleotides are TGTGCCAGCAGTTACTTAGCCCAACGGGGCGAGCAGTACTTC.

The chain recombines TRBV30 with TRBJ1-4; D ambiguous. This CDR3 is 14 amino acids long. V shed 6 bases and J shed 4 bases, with 15 bases lying between them. Germline V CDR1 and CDR2: GTSNPN, SVGIG (reference sequence). The DNA for the CDR3 is TGTGCCTGCCCCGATGGGAGATTTAATGAAAAACTGTTTTTT. It encodes CACPDGRFNEKLFF.

The V and J genes are TRBV3-1 (or the pseudogene TRBV3-2) and TRBJ2-1; 9 bases match TRBD1. CDR3 size: 15 residues. After removal of 4 bases from V and 5 bases from J, the junction contained 6 bases not matched to a gene. The V gene's germline CDR1 is LGHDT and CDR2 YNNKEL (reference sequence). This CDR3 is CASSRVGTGNNEQFF. Written as DNA, the CDR3 is TGTGCCAGCAGCCGGGTCGGGACAGGGAACAATGAGCAGTTCTTC.

The rearrangement links TRBV28 to TRBJ1-1; D gene unclear. CDR1 is MDHEN, CDR2 SYDVKM, per germline. CDR3 length equals 14 residues. The V and J ends lost 6 bases and 3 bases respectively, with 14 bases between them. CDR3 amino acids: CASSLPELHTEAFF. DNA for the CDR3: TGTGCCAGCAGCCTCCCGGAGTTGCACACTGAAGCTTTCTTT. The variable domain in full, completed from reference TRBV28 and TRBJ1-1, reads DVKVTQSSRYLVKRTGEKVFLECVQDMDHENMFWYRQDPGLGLRLIYFSYDVKMKEKGDIPEGYSVSREKKERFSLILESASTNQTSMYLCASSLPELHTEAFFGQGTRLTVV.

The V and J genes are TRBV2 and TRBJ1-5, with D tentatively TRBD1 (6 bases). Germline V CDR1 and CDR2: SNHLY, FYNNEI. V was shortened by 10 bases and J by 1 base, with 14 bases between the two germline ends. The CDR3 sequence is 14 residues long. The CDR3 nucleotides are TGTGCCACCCTAAGCCAGGGGAGCAATCAGCCCCAGCATTTT. Protein product: CATLSQGSNQPQHF.

The V call is TRBV7-9, the J call TRBJ1-1; weak D call: TRBD1 (5 bases). The length of the CDR3 is 17 residues. CDR1 and CDR2 (germline): SEHNR, FQNEAQ (reference sequence). The V end was cut by 2 bases, the J end by 0 bases, with 16 bases between. CDR3 nucleotides: TGTGCCAGCAGCTTACTCAGTGCAGGGCAGGTGAACACTGAAGCTTTCTTT. Amino acids: CASSLLSAGQVNTEAFF. Looking up the rest from reference TRBV7-9 and TRBJ1-1 gives the full variable domain: DTGVSQNPRHKITKRGQNVTFRCDPISEHNRLYWYRQTLGQGPEFLTYFQNEAQLEKSRLLSDRFSAERPKGSFSTLEIQRTEQGDSAMYLCASSLLSAGQVNTEAFFGQGTRLTVV.

Concerning this clone itself: Other DNA sequences of this sample code for an identical CDR3. The chain links TRBV18 to TRBJ2-3; 10 bases map to TRBD2. The germline gives CDR1 KGHSH, CDR2 LQKENI. The ends lost 3 bases at V and 0 bases at J; junction bases unmatched: 3. The CDR3 is 16 residues long. The CDR3 protein is CASSPLAGASTDTQYF. For the CDR3, the DNA is TGTGCCAGCTCACCTCTAGCGGGGGCCAGCACAGATACGCAGTATTTT.

The chain links TRBV27 to TRBJ2-1; 10 bases fit TRBD1. There are 15 residues in the CDR3. Germline CDR1 MNHEY, CDR2 SMNVEV (reference sequence). V gave up 5 bases and J gave up 6 bases; unmatched junction bases: 7. The CDR3 DNA sequence: TGTGCCAGCAGTCCGCGTGGACAGGGGGGCAATGAGCAGTTCTTC. Translation gives CASSPRGQGGNEQFF.

V is TRBV3-1 (or the pseudogene TRBV3-2) and J is TRBJ2-2; D tentatively fits TRBD1 or TRBD2 (7 bases each). Trimming removed 10 bases from V and 1 base from J, with 16 bases in between. The germline V gene encodes CDR1 LGHDT and CDR2 YNNKEL (reference sequence). The CDR3 is made up of 15 amino acids. The CDR3 bases are TGTGCCACGAAAGCGGGACAGAAGAACACCGGGGAGCTGTTTTTT. Amino acid sequence: CATKAGQKNTGELFF.

J is TRBJ1-5 and V is TRBV3-1 (or the pseudogene TRBV3-2); possible D gene TRBD1, 5 bases. The CDR3 contains 14 residues. With 1 base removed from V and 7 bases from J, the gap between germline ends came to 11 bases. Germline V gives CDR1 LGHDT, CDR2 YNNKEL (reference sequence). This CDR3 is CASSQGGIRQPQHF. The CDR3 DNA is TGTGCCAGCAGCCAAGGGGGCATCAGACAGCCCCAGCATTTT.

The chain couples TRBV6-5 to TRBJ2-7; D is perhaps TRBD1 or TRBD2 (5 bases each). This CDR3 spans 14 amino acids. V lost 7 bases to trimming and J lost 2 bases, with 15 bases between them. Germline CDR1 is MNHEY and CDR2 is SVGAGI. In nucleotides, the CDR3 is TGTGCCAGCAATAAGGGGACCAGAACCTACGAGCAGTACTTC. It translates to CASNKGTRTYEQYF.

The sample holds a few counts of this clone. The J gene is TRBJ2-1, the V gene TRBV6-2 or TRBV6-3, with 9 bases fitting TRBD2. The CDR3 totals 15 residues. The ends lost 6 bases at V and 2 bases at J; junction bases unmatched: 5. Germline V CDR1 and CDR2: MNHEY, SVGEGT. DNA of the CDR3: TGTGCCAGCAGCCTTAGCGGGGGCGCCTACAATGAGCAGTTCTTC. It is translated as CASSLSGGAYNEQFF.